This TCR beta chain was captured by sequencing in a study of shared clonotypes between healthy human individuals (dated by TCRdb to 2020 to 2022). In terms of the full investigation: Three men and a couple of women, aged 18 to 49 years, made up the cohort. For each donor, CD4 naive and CD4 memory were each given three plates, CD8 naive was given two plates, and CD8 memory was given one plate. To estimate repertoire size and how much clonotypes are shared between individuals, the study performed deep sequencing of blood TCR repertoires from 4 to 6 healthy adults. Per donor, leukapheresis produced somewhere between about 0.85 and 9.5 billion PBMCs. To increase sequencing depth and limit assay-specific biases, TCR repertoire library preparation and sequencing were carried out by different laboratories using diverse techniques.

Overall results and qualifications from the work: Sampling was restricted to blood, and TCR repertoires in tissues likely differ from the TCR repertoires found in blood. Because the study included only a small number of donors, the genetic and exposure-history diversity represented was limited. Incomplete sequencing was indicated by rarefaction of sorted-subset datasets, despite the large sequencing depth. About 5% of naive CD4, 3% to 4% of naive CD8, roughly 2.4% of memory CD4, and around 0.42% of memory CD8 clonotypes were shared across a handful of donors. Larger estimated clonotype richness was generally found for naive subsets than for memory subsets. Clonotypes shared by all four sorted-subset donors showed higher generation probabilities than non-shared clonotypes. Pairwise subsampling indicated that sequencing depth was expected to affect the degree of clonotype sharing among donors.

Trimmed from V: 5 bases; trimmed from J: 3 bases; junction bases lacking a gene match: 6. The CDR3 numbers 15 residues from cysteine through phenylalanine. Only the CDR3 region is kept as DNA, spanning 45 bases read in frame from base 1. The germline V gene (reference sequence) gives CDR1 as LNHDA and CDR2 as SQIVND. Using the deep immunoSEQ assay, TCR CDR3 regions were amplified from genomic DNA by multiplex PCR. Extracted genomic DNA from each cell subset was distributed evenly across all wells of several immunoSEQ 96-well plates, and each plate was treated as a replicate. For sorted subsets, approximately 200 ng of genomic DNA, equivalent to around 29,000 T cell genomes, went into each replicate PCR. The purified libraries were quantified using a Qubit 3.0 fluorometer, sized with a Bioanalyzer 2100, and then quantified again using the KAPA Library Quantification kit. Each immunoSEQ 96-well plate was sequenced on its own single-read 150-cycle Illumina NextSeq 550 flow cell. From the authors' description of their analysis: The immunoSEQ output contained only junctional sequences without quality scores, so filtering could not match that applied to full-length reads. Sequences were annotated with PyIR, a Python wrapper for IgBLAST v1.9, using IMGT germline references to assign V/J genes and CDR3. Reads were removed for weak V/J assignments (E-value above 1e-6), missing CDR3, stop codons, out-of-frame junctions, or ambiguous translated residues. V3J clonotypes were defined as sequences sharing the same inferred V gene, J gene, and CDR3 amino acid sequence. Percentage overlap between repertoires was calculated by dividing the number of shared unique clonotypes by the size of the smaller repertoire. Richness of each repertoire was evaluated using RTK rarefaction, the Chao1 estimator, and Recon v2.1 estimates of unobserved clonotypes. Generation probabilities were computed with OLGA for all TCRbeta clonotypes obtained by the gDNA method from several donors. What TCRdb holds here is the immuneACCESS table cut down to in-frame rearrangements. Part of the clones is not present; checked against another copy, under half of the missing clones reflect an unresolved V gene, and the others are unexplained. V, J and clone size derive from that table, while D and trimming were established from the DNA sequence. In all, the sample holds about 1.1 million clones, and 60% to 80% of those were seen once. Roughly 0.82% of the sample is held by the ten biggest clonotypes.

Donors were healthy HIV-negative adults with no recently reported acute infections or vaccinations. Every donor was a Caucasian adult living in Nashville, Tennessee, USA. CD4+ T cells were enriched by magnetic negative selection, after which naive cells were positively selected on CD45RA and the negative fraction was taken as the memory subset. Blood was collected by leukapheresis, and PBMCs were isolated by Ficoll-Histopaque density gradient centrifugation and then cryopreserved in liquid nitrogen vapor phase. Purity and quantity of every magnetically sorted T cell population were checked by analytical flow cytometry. Genomic DNA was isolated from each sorted fraction and quantified by UV absorbance on a Nanodrop 2000c. This clone was seen a handful of times. This clone's antigen is unknown. Base qualities are missing; no much larger clone stands one base away.

The origin of this receptor is a man younger than 35 in good health. Some clones in this sample may be carry-over from other donors' samples. Sequenced: memory CD4+ T cells from PBMCs. In the paper's terms, the cell subset or site label means: CD45RA-negative fraction. The chain is made from TRBV19 and TRBJ1-5; TRBD1 fits 8 bases in the junction. The CDR3 amino acid sequence is: CASSPDRVPNQPQHF. The nucleotide sequence reads as follows: TGTGCCAGTAGTCCGGACAGGGTACCCAATCAGCCCCAGCATTTT.